This T cell receptor (beta chain) appears in the sequencing data of a study of T cells in Graves' hyperthyroidism and ophthalmopathy. Diagnoses used clinical symptoms, serum thyroxine and TRAb, thyroid ultrasound and orbital computed tomography. Isolation of PBMCs was performed on around 10 ml fresh peripheral blood. Germline lookup yields CDR1 MGHRA and CDR2 YSYEKL. The CDR3 is 17 amino acids. After removal of 0 bases from V and 6 bases from J, the junction contained 9 bases not matched to a gene. RNA transcripts gave rise to amplified TCR beta CDR3 regions. The primer set for the first-round RT-PCR of the TCR CDR3 was HTBI. TCRdb redid the calling of the multiplex PCR reads with MiXCR, one entry per CDR3 protein. This sample has 600,000 to 850,000 distinct CDR3 sequences; approximately 19% occur once, and the top ten carry approximately 15%.

Sample: blood. The chain is built from TRBV4-1 and TRBJ1-5; TRBD1 aligns across 9 bases. The TCR sequence derives from a woman between 45 and 60 years old with Graves' hyperthyroidism that later progressed to Graves' ophthalmopathy. The CDR3 DNA reads TGCGCCAGCAGCCAAGACCCGGACAGGGGTTTCGGTCAGCCCCAGCATTTT. Its protein product is CASSQDPDRGFGQPQHF.